The clone carrying this TCR beta chain was counted at least ten times. This sample was included in a study of T cells after yellow fever vaccination. Germline V gene sequence: CDR1 DFQATT, CDR2 SNEGSKA (reference sequence). Trimming cost V 3 bases and J 3 bases, with 11 bases left between them. This CDR3 has 13 residues. TCRdb analysed the 5' RACE reads with MiXCR anew, one entry per CDR3 protein. The data hold about 150,000 distinct CDR3 sequences, with approximately 6.2% observed a single time. The sequencing used CD4+ T cells sorted from PBMCs, collected on the day of the first yellow fever vaccination. The clonotype comes from a man aged 18-30 years who received the YFV17D yellow fever vaccine. V gene TRBV20-1 combines with J gene TRBJ2-5; D not certain. The CDR3 DNA follows: TGCAGTGCTAGCGGCGGACCAAAAGAGACCCAGTACTTC. Translation gives CSASGGPKETQYF.